This T cell receptor (beta chain) was identified during a study of Tregs in tolerant kidney transplant recipients. Findings and limits, study-wide: This study did not directly address biological reproducibility. Few patients were studied, so findings need validation in larger groups.

V was trimmed by 4 bases and J by 2 bases, leaving 15 bases between them. The CDR3 length is 15 residues. Germline-derived CDR1 and CDR2 are MNHEY and SMNVEV (reference sequence). About this clone itself: Its antigen is not identified.

Assay: immunoSEQ multiplex PCR; the TCRdb copy retains only in-frame clones and omits some. Of about 240,000 clones in the sample, about four fifths were seen once. Unstimulated regulatory T cells (CD4+CD25+CD127-), CD4+CD25- non-regulatory cells, CD4 and CD8 cells were FACS-sorted from thawed PBMCs. Sequencing was done on a sample of CD4+ T cells from blood. The chain uses TRBV27 and TRBJ2-7; D unresolved. The sequence was obtained from a human donor in good health. CDR3 amino acids: CASSSGRRQPYEQYF. DNA of the CDR3: TGTGCCAGCAGTTCCGGCCGAAGGCAGCCCTACGAGCAGTACTTC.